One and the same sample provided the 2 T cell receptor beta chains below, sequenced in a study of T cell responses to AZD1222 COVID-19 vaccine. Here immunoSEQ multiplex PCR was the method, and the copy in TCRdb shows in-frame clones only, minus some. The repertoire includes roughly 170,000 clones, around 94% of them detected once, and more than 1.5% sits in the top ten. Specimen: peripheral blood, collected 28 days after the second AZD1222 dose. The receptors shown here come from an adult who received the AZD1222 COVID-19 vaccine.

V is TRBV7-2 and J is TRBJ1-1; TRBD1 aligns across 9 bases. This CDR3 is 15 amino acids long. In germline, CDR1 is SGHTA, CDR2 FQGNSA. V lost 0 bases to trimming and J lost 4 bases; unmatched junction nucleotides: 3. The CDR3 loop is CASSLAGQGFTEAFF. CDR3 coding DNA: TGTGCCAGCAGCTTAGCAGGACAGGGGTTCACTGAAGCTTTCTTT. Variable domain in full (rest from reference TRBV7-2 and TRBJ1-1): GAGVSQSPSNKVTEKGKDVELRCDPISGHTALYWYRQSLGQGLEFLIYFQGNSAPDKSGLPSDRFSAERTGGSVSTLTIQRTQQEDSAVYLCASSLAGQGFTEAFFGQGTRLTVV.

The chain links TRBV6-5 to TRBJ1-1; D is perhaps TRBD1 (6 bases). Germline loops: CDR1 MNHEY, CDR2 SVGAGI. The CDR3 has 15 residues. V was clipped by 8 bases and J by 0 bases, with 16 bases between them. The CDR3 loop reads CASRRTAPMNTEAFF. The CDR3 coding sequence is TGTGCCAGCCGTAGGACAGCTCCTATGAACACTGAAGCTTTCTTT.